The subject of this entry is one T cell receptor (beta chain). These data come from a study of CD8+CD57+ T cells in acquired aplastic anemia. For sequencing, patients were chosen who had shown expansion of CD8+CD57+ cells by flow cytometry. Genomic DNA was employed as the template in profiling TCR beta VDJ and CDR3. TCRdb itself ran the reads through MiXCR, one entry per CDR3 protein. The sample gives about 150,000 distinct CDR3 sequences, roughly 50% of which show up once; 2.5% to 4% is in the top ten. Trimming removed 2 bases from V and 4 bases from J, with 9 bases in between. This CDR3 has 14 residues. Germline V gene data show CDR1 as WNHNN and CDR2 as SYGVQD (reference sequence).

The clonotype comes from a human donor with aplastic anemia. The chain joins TRBV10-1 to TRBJ2-1, with D perhaps TRBD1 (6 bases). Sequencing input: sorted CD4+, CD8+, or CD8+CD57+ T cells (not recorded which) from PBMCs. CDR3: CASSEAGQYNEQFF. DNA of the CDR3: TGCGCCAGCAGTGAGGCCGGACAGTACAATGAGCAGTTCTTC.